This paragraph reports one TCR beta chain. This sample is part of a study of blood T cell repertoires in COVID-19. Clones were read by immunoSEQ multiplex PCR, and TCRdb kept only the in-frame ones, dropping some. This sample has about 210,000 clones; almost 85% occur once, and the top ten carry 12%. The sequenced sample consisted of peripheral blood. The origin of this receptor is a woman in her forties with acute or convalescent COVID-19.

The CDR3 DNA reads as TGTGCCTGGAGTAGGGGCCGGGGGCAAGAGACCCAGTACTTC. The encoded protein is CAWSRGRGQETQYF. The chain joins TRBV30 to TRBJ2-5; D is possibly TRBD2 (6 bases). The germline V gene has CDR1 GTSNPN and CDR2 SVGIG (reference sequence). This CDR3 is 14 amino acids long. Trimming stripped 2 bases from V and 2 bases from J, with 12 bases between.